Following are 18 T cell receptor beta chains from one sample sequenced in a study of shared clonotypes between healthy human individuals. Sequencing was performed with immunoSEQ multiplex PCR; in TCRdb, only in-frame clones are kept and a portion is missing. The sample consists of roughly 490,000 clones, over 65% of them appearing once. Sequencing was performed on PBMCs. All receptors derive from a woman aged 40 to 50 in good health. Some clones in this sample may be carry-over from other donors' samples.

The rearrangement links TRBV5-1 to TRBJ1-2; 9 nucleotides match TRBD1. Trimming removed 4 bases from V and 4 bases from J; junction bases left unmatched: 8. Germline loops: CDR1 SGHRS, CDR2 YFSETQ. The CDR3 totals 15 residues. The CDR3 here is CASSAGDRELYGYTF. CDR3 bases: TGCGCCAGCAGCGCAGGGGACAGGGAACTCTATGGCTACACCTTC.

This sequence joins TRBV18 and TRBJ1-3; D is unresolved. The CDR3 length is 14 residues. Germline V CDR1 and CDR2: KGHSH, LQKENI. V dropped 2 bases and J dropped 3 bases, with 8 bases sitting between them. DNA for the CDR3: TGTGCCAGCTCACCAATCGAGCTTGGAAACACCATATATTTT. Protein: CASSPIELGNTIYF. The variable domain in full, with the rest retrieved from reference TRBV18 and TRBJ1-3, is NAGVMQNPRHLVRRRGQEARLRCSPMKGHSHVYWYRQLPEEGLKFMVYLQKENIIDESGMPKERFSAEFPKEGPSILRIQQVVRGDSAAYFCASSPIELGNTIYFGEGSWLTVV.

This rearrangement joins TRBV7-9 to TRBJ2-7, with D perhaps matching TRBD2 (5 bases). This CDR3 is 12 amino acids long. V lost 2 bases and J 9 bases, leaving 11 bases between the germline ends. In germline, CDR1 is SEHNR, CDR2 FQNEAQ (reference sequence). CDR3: CASSLPEGVQYF. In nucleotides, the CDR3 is TGTGCCAGCAGCTTACCCGAGGGAGTGCAGTACTTC.

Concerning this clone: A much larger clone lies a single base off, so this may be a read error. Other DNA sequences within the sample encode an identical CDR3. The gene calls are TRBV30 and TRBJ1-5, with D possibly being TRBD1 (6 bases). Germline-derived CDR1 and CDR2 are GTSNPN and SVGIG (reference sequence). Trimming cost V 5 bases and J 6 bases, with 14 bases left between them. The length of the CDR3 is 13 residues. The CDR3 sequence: CAWSTGISQPQHF. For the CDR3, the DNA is TGTGCCTGGTCGACAGGAATCAGTCAGCCCCAGCATTTT.

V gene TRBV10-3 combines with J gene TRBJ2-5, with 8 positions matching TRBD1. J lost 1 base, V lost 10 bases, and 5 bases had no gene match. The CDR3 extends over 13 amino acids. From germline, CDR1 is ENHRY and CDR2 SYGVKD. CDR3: CATRTGGQETQYF. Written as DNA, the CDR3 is TGTGCCACACGAACAGGGGGCCAAGAGACCCAGTACTTC.

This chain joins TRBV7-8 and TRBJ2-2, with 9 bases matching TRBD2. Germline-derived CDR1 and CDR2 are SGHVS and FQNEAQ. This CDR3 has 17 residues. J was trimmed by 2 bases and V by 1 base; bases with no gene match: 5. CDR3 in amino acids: CASSLGAGGGNTGELFF. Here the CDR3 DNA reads TGTGCCAGCAGCTTAGGGGCGGGAGGGGGCAACACCGGGGAGCTGTTTTTT. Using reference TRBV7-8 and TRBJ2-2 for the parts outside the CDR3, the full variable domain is GAGVSQSPRYKVAKRGQDVALRCDPISGHVSLFWYQQALGQGPEFLTYFQNEAQLDKSGLPSDRFFAERPEGSVSTLKIQRTQQEDSAVYLCASSLGAGGGNTGELFFGEGSRLTVL.

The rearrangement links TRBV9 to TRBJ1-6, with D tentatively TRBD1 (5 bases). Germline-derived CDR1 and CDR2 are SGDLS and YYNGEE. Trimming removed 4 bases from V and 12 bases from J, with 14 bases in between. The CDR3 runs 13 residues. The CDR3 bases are TGTGCCAGCAGCCCCGCGGGACTTAAACCCCTCCACTTT. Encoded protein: CASSPAGLKPLHF.

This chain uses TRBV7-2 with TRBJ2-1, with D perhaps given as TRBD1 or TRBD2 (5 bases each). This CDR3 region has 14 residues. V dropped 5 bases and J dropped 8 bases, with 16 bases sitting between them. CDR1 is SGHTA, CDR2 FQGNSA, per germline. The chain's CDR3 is CASSRTRQSDEQFF. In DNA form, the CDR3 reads TGTGCCAGCAGCCGAACTAGACAGTCTGATGAGCAGTTCTTC.

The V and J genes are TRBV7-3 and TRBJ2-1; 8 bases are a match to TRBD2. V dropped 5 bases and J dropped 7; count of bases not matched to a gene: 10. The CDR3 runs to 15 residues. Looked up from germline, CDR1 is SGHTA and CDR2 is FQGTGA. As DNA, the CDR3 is TGTGCCAGCAGCCCTGGATTCGGGAGGGGTAATGAGCAGTTCTTC. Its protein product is CASSPGFGRGNEQFF.

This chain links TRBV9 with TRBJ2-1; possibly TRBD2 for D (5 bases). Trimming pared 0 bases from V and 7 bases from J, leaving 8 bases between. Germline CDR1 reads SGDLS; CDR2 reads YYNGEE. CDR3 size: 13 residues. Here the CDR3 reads CASSVATRNEQFF. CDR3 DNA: TGTGCCAGCAGCGTAGCTACTAGGAATGAGCAGTTCTTC. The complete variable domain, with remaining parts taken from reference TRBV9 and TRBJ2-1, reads DSGVTQTPKHLITATGQRVTLRCSPRSGDLSVYWYQQSLDQGLQFLIQYYNGEERAKGNILERFSAQQFPDLHSELNLSSLELGDSALYFCASSVATRNEQFFGPGTRLTVL.

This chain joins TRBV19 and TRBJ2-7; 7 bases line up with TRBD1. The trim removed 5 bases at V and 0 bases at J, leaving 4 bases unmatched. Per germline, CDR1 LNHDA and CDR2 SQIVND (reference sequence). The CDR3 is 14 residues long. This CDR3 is CASSPGTDSYEQYF. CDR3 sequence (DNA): TGTGCCAGTAGTCCCGGGACAGACTCCTACGAGCAGTACTTC.

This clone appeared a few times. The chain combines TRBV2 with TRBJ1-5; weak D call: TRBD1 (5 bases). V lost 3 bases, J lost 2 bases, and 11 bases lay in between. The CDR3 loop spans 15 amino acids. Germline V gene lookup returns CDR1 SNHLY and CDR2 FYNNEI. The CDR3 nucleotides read TGTGCCAGCAGTGATGACCTGGGGGGCAATCAGCCCCAGCATTTT. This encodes CASSDDLGGNQPQHF.

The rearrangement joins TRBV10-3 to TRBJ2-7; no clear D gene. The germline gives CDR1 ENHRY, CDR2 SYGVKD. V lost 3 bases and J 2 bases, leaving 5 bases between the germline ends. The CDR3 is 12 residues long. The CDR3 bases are TGTGCCATCAGTGACCTCCCCTACGAGCAGTACTTC. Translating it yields CAISDLPYEQYF.

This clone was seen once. The CDR3 loop reads CASSYSTTGEFEQYF. Written as DNA, the CDR3 is TGTGCCAGCAGTTACTCGACGACAGGGGAGTTCGAGCAGTACTTC. V usage is TRBV6-5 and J usage is TRBJ2-7, with 8 bases that match TRBD1. The CDR3 runs to 15 residues. The J segment lost 6 bases and the V segment lost 0 bases, leaving 7 bases of the junction unmatched. The germline gives CDR1 MNHEY, CDR2 SVGAGI.

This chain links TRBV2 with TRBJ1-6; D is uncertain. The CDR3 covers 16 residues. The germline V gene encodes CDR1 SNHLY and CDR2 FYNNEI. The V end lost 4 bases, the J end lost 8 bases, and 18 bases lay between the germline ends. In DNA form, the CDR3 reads TGTGCCAGCAGTGCCGGAGCAGGCCGAGCAGATTCACCCCTCCACTTT. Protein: CASSAGAGRADSPLHF.

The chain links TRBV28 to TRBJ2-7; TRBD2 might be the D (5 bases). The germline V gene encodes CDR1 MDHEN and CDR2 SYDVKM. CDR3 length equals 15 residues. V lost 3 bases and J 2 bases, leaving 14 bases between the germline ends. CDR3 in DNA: TGTGCCAGCAGTTTGGTTGTTGAGGGTACCTACGAGCAGTACTTC. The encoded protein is CASSLVVEGTYEQYF.

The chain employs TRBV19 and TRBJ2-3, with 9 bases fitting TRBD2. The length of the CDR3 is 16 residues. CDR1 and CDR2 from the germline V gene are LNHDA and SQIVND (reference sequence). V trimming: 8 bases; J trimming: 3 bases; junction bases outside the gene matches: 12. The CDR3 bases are TGTGCCAGTTCGCGTATAGCGGGAGTTGAGACAGATACGCAGTATTTT. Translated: CASSRIAGVETDTQYF.

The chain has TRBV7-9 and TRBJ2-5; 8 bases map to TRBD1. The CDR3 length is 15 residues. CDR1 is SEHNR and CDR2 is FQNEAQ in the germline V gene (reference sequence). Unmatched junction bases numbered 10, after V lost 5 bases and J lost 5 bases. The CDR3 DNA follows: TGTGCCAGCAGCCGAGGGACAGGACTTGTGGAGACCCAGTACTTC. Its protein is CASSRGTGLVETQYF.